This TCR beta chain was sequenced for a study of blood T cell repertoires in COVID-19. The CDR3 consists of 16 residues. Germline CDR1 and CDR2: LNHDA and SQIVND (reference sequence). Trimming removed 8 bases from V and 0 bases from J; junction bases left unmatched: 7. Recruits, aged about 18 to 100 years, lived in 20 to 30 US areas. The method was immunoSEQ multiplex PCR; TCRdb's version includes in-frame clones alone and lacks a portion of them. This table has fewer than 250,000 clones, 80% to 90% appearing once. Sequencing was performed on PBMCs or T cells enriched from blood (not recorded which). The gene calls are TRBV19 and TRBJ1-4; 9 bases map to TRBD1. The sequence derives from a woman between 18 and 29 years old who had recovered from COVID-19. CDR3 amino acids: CASAGTGPATNEKLFF. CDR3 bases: TGTGCCAGTGCCGGGACAGGGCCTGCAACTAATGAAAAACTGTTTTTT.